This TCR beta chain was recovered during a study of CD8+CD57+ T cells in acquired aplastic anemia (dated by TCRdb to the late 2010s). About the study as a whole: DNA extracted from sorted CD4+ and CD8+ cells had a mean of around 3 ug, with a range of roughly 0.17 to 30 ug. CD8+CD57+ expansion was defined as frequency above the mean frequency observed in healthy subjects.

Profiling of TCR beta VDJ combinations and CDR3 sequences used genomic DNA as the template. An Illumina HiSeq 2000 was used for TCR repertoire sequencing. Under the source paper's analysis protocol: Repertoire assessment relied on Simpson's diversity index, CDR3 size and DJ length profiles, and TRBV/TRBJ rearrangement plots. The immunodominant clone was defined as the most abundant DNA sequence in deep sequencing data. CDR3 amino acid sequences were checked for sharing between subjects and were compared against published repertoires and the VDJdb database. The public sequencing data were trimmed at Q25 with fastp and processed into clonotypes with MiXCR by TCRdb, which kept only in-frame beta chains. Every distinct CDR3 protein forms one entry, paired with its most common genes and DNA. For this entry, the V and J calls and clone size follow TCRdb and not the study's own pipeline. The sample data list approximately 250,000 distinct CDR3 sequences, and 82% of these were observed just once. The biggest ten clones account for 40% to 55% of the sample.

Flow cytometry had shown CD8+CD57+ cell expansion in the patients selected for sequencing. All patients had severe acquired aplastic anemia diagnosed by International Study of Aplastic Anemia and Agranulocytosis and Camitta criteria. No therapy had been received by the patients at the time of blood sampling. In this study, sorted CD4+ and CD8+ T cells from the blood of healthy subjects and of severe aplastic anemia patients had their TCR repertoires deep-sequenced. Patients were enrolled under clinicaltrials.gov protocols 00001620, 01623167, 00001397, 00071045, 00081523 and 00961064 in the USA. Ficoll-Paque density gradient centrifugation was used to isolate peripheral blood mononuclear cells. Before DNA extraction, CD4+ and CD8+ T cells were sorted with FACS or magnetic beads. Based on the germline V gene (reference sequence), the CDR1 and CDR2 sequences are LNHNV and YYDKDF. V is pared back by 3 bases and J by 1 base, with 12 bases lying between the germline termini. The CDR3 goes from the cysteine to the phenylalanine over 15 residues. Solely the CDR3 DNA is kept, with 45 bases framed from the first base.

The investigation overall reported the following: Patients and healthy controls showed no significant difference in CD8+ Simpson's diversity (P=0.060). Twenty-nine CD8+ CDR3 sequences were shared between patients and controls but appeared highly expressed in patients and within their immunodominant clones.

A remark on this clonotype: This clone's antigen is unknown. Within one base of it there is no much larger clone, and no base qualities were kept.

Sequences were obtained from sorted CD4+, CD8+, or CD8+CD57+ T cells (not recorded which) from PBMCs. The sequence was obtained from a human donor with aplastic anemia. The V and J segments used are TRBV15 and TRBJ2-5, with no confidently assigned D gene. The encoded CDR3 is CATSSYLAIQETQYF. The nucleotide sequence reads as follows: TGTGCCACCAGCAGTTACTTAGCTATCCAAGAGACCCAGTACTTC.